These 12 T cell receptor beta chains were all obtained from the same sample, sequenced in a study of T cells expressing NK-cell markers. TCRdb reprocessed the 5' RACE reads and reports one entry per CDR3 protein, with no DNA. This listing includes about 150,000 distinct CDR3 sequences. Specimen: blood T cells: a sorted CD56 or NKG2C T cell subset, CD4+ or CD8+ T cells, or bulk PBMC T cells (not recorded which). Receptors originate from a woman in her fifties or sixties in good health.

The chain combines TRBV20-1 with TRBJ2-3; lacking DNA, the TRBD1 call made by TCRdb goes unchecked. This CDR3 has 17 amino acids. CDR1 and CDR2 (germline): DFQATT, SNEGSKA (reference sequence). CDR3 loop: CSARDLEGQGFTDTQYF.

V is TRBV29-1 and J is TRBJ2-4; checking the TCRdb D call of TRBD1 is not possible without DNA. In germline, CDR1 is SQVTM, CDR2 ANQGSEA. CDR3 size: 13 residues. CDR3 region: CSVGKPGSVIQYF.

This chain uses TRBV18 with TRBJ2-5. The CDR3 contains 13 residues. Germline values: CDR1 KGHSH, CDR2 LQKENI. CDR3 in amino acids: CASSPPSEETQYF.

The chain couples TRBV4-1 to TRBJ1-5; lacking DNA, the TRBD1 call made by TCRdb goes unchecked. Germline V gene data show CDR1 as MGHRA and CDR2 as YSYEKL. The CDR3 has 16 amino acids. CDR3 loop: CASSLSGEGARQPQHF.

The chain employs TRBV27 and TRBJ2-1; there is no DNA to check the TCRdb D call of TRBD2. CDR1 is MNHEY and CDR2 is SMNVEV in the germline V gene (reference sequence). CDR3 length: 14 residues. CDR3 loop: CASSQSGRIDEQFF.

The CDR3 protein is CASSQEGTGNTGELFF. The rearrangement uses TRBV4-2 and TRBJ2-2; TCRdb's D gene call, TRBD1, goes unchecked for lack of DNA. CDR3 length equals 16 residues. CDR1 is LGHNA, CDR2 YNFKEQ, per germline.

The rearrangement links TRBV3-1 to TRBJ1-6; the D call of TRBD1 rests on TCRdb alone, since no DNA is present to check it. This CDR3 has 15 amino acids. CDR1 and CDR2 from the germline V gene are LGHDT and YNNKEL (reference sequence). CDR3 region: CASSPAGAVRSPLHF.

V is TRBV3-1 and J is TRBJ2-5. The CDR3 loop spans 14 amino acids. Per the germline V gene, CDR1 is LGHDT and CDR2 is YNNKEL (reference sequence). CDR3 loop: CASSQDEAVETQYF.

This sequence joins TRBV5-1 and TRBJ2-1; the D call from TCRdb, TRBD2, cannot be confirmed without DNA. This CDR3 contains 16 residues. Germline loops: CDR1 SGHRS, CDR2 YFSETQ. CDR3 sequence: CASSLTSGSINNEQFF.

CDR3 protein: CSARSGGTALSYEQYF. The rearrangement links TRBV20-1 to TRBJ2-7; as DNA is missing, the TRBD1 call by TCRdb cannot be tested. The CDR3 spans 16 residues. The germline gives CDR1 DFQATT, CDR2 SNEGSKA (reference sequence).

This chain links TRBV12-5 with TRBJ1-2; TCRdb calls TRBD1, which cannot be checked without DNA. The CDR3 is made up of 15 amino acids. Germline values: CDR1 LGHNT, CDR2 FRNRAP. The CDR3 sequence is CASGGKMGQPRLGTF.

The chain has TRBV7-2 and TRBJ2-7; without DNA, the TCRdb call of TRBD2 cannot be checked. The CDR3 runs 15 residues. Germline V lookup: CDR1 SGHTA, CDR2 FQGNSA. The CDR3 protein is CASSLVPSFTYEQYF.